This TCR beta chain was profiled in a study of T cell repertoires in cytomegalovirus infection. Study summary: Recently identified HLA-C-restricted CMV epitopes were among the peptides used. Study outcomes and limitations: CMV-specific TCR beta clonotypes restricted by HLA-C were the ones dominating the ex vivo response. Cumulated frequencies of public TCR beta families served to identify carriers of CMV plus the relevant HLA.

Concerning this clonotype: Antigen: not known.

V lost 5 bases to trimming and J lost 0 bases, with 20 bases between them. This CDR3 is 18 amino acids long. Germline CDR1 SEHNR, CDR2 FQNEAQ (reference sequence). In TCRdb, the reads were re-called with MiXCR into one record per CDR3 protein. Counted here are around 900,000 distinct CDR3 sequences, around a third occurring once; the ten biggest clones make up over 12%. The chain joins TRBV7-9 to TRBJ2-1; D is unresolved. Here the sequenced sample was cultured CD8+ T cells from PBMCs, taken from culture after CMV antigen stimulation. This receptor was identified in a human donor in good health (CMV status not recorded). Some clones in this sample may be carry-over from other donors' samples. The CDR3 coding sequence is TGTGCCAGCAGCCCGACCCCTGGCTTTCTTGGCTCCTACAATGAGCAGTTCTTC. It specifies CASSPTPGFLGSYNEQFF.